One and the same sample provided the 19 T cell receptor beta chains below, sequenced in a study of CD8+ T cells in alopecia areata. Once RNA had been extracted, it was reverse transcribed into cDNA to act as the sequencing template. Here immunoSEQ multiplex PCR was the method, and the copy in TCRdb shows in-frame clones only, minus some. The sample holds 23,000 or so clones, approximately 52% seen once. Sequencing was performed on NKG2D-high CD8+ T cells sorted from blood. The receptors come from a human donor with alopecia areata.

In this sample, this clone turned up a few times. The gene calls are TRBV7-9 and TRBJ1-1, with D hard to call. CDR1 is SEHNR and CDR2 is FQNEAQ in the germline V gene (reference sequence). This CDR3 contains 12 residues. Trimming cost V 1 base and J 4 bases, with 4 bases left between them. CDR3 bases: TGTGCCAGCAGCTTAGGGGCCACTGAAGCTTTCTTT. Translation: CASSLGATEAFF.

The DNA for the CDR3 is TGTGCCAGCGTCGACTCGAATACGCAGTATTTT. Translating it yields CASVDSNTQYF. The rearrangement joins TRBV27 to TRBJ2-3; no definite D call. Between the trimmed V and J ends, which lost 8 bases and 7 bases, there was a span of 10 bases. Germline V lookup: CDR1 MNHEY, CDR2 SMNVEV (reference sequence). The CDR3 loop spans 11 amino acids.

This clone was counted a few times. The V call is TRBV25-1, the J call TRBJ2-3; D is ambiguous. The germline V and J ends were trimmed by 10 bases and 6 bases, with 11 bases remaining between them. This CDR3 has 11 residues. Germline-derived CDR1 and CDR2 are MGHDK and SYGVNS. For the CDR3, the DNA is TGTGCCACCTCACTTGGGGATACGCAGTATTTT. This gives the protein CATSLGDTQYF.

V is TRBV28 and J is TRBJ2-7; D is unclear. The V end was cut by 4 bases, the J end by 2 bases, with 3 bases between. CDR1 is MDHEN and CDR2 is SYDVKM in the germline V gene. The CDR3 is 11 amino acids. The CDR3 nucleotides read TGTGCCAGCAGTTCGACCTACGAGCAGTACTTC. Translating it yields CASSSTYEQYF.

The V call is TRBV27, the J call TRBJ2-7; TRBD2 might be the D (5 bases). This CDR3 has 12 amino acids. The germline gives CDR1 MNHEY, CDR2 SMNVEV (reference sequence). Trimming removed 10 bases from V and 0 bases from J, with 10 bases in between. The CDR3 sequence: CATGDSSYEQYF. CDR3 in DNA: TGTGCCACCGGGGATAGCTCCTACGAGCAGTACTTC.

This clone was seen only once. The CDR3 region is CASSSPLTSGRREETQYF. DNA for the CDR3: TGTGCCAGCAGTTCGCCCTTGACTAGCGGGAGGCGTGAAGAGACCCAGTACTTC. The chain is built from TRBV28 and TRBJ2-5; 13 nucleotides align to TRBD2. V was pared by 4 bases and J by 3 bases, with 11 bases of the junction left unmatched. Looked up from germline, CDR1 is MDHEN and CDR2 is SYDVKM. The CDR3 is 18 amino acids.

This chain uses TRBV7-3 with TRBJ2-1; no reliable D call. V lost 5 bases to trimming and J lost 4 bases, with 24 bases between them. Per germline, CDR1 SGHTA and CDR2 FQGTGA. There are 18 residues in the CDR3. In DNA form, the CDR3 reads TGTGCCAGCAGCCCCTGGGGTCTCCCCATCCACTCTTACAATGAGCAGTTCTTC. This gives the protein CASSPWGLPIHSYNEQFF.

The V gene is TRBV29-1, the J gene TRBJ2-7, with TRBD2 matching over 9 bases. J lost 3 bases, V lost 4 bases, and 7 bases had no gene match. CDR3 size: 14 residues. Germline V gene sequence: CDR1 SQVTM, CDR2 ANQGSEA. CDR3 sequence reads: CSVVVAGGIYEQYF. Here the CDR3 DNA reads TGCAGCGTTGTGGTGGCGGGAGGGATCTACGAGCAGTACTTC.

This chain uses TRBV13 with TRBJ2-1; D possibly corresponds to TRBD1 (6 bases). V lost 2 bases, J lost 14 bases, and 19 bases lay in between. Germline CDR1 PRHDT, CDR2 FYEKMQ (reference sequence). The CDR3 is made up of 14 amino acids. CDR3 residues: CASSLRVGSGEKFF. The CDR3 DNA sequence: TGTGCCAGCAGCTTAAGGGTCGGTTCAGGGGAGAAGTTCTTC.

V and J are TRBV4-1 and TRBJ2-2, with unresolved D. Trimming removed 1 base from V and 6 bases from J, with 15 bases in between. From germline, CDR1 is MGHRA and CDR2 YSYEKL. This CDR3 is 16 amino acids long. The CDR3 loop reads CASSQGEHRWSGELFF. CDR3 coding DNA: TGCGCCAGCAGCCAAGGAGAGCATCGATGGTCCGGGGAGCTGTTTTTT.

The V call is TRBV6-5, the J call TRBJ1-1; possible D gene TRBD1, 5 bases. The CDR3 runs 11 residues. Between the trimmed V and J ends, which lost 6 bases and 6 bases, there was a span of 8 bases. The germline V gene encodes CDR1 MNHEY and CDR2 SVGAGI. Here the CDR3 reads CASRNRPEAFF. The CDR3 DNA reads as TGTGCCAGCAGAAACAGGCCTGAAGCTTTCTTT.

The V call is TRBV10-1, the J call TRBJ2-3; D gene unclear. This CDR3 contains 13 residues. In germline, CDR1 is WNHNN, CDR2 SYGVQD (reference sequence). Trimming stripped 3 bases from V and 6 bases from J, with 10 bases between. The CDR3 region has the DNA TGCGCCAGCAGTGATCTGATAGAGGATACGCAGTATTTT. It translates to CASSDLIEDTQYF.

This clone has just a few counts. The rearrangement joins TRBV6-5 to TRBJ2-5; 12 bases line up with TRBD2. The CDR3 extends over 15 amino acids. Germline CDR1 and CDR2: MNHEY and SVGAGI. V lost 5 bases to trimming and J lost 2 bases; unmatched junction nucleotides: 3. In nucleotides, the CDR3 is TGTGCCAGCAGTAGGACTAGCGGGAAACAAGAGACCCAGTACTTC. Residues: CASSRTSGKQETQYF.

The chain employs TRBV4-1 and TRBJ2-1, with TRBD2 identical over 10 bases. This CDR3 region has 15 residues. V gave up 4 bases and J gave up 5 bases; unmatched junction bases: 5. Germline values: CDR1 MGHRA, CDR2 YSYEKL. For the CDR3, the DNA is TGCGCCAGCAGCCTCCTAGCGGGAGTGGACAATGAGCAGTTCTTC. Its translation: CASSLLAGVDNEQFF.

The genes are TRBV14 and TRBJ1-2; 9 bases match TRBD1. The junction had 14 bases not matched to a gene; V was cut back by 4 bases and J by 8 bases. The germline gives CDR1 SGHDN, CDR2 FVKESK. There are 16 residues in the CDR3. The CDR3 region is CASSPVLDRGIRGYTF. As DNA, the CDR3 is TGTGCCAGCAGCCCAGTCCTGGACAGGGGCATAAGGGGCTACACCTTC.

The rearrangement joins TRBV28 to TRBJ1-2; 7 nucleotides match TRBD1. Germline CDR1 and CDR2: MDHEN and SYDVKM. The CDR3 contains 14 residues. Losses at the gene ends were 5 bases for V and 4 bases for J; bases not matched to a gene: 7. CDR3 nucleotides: TGTGCCAGCAGTCAGGAAGGACAGGTCTATGGCTACACCTTC. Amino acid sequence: CASSQEGQVYGYTF.

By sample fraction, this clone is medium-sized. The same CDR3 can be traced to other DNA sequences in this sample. This CDR3 reads CASSPSPYEQYF. The CDR3 region has the DNA TGTGCCAGCAGTCCTTCGCCGTACGAGCAGTACTTC. V and J are TRBV28 and TRBJ2-7; D gene unclear. The length of the CDR3 is 12 residues. The V end was cut by 5 bases, the J end by 4 bases, with 9 bases between. CDR1 is MDHEN, CDR2 SYDVKM, per germline.

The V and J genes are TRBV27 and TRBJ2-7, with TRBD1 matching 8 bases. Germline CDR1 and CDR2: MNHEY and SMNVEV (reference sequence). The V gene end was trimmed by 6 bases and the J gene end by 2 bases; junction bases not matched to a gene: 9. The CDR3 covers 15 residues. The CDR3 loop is CASRHGQGGTYEQYF. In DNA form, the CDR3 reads TGTGCCAGCAGACATGGACAGGGTGGTACCTACGAGCAGTACTTC.

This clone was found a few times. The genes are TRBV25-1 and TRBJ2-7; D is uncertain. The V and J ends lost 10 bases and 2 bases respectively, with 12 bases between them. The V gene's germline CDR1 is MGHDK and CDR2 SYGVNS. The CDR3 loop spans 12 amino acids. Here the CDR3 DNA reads TGTGCCACCACGGGCGGAGCCTACGAGCAGTACTTC. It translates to CATTGGAYEQYF.